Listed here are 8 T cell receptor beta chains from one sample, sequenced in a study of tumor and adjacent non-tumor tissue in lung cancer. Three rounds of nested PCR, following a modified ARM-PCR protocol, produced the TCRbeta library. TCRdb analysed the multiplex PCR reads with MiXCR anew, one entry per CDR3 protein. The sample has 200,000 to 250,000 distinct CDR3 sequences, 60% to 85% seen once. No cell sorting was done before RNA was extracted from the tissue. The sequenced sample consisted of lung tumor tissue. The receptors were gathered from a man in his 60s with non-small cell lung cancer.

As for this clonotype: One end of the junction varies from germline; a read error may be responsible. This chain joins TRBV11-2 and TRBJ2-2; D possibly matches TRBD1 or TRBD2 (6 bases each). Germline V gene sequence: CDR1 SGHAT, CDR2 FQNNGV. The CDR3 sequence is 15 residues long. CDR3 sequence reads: CASGLGGGGTGELFF. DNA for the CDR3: TGTGCCAGCGGCTTAGGGGGAGGAGGCACCGGGGAGCTGTTCTTT.

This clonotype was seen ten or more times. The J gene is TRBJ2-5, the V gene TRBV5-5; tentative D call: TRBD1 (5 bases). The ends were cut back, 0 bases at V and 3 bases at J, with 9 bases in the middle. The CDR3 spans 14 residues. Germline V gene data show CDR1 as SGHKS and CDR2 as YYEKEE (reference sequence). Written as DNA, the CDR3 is TGTGCCAGCAGCTTGGTCAGGGTGAAAGAGACCCAGTACTTC. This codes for CASSLVRVKETQYF.

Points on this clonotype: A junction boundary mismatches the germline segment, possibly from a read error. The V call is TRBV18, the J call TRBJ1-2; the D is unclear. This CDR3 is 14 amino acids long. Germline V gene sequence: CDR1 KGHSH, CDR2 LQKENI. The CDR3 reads CASSRETGPYGYIF. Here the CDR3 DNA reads TGTGCCAGCTCGCGAGAAACCGGGCCCTATGGCTACATCTTC.

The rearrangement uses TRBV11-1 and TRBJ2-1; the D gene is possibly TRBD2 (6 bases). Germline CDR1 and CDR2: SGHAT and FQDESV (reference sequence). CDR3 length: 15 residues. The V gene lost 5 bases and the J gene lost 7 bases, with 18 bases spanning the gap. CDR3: CASSPKGRGRNEQFF. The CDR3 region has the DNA TGTGCCAGCAGCCCCAAGGGGCGGGGTAGAAATGAGCAGTTCTTC.

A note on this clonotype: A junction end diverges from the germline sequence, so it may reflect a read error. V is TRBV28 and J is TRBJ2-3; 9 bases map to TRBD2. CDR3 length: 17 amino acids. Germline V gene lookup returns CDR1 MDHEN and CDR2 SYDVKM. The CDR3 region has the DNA TGTGCCAGCACCCTAGCGGGGTGTGGGGAGGACACAGATACGCGGTATTTT. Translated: CASTLAGCGEDTDTRYF.

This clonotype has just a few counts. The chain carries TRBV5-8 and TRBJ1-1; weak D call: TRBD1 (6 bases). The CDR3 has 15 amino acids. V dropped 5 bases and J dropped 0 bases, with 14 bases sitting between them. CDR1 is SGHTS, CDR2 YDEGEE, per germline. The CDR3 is CASSKQGLMNTEAFF. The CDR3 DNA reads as TGTGCCAGCAGTAAACAGGGACTGATGAACACTGAAGCTTTCTTT.

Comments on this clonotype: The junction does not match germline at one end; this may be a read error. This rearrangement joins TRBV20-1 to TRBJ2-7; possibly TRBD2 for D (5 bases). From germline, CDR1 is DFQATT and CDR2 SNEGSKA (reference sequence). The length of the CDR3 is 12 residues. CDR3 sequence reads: CSPSGLSYKQYF. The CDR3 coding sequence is TGCAGTCCTAGTGGACTCTCCTACAAGCAGTACTTC.

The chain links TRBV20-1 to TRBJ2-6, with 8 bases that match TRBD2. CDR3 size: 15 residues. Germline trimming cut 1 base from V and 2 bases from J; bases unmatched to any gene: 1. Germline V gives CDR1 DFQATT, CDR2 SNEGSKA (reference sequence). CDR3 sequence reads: CSARVAGPGANVLTF. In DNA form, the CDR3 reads TGCAGTGCTAGAGTAGCGGGGCCTGGGGCCAACGTCCTGACTTTC.